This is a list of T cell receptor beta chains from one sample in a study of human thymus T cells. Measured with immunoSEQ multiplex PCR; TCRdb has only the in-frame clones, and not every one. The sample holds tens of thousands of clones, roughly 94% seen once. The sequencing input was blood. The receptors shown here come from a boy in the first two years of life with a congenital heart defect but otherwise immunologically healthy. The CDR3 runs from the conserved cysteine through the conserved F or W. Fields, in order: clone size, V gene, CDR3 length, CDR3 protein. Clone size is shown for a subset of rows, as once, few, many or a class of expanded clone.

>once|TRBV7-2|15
CASSSIAGGHYEQYF
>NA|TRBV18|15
CASSPQGSGTDTQYF
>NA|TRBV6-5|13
CASKRVARETQYF
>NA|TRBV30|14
CAWSVPREGNEQYF
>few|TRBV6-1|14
CASWTSDSSYEQYF
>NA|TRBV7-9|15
CASSSMDFSGNTIYF
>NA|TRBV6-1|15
CASSDYSGYTDTQYF
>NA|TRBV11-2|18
CASSPSPGTRDNTDTQYF
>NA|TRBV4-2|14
CASSQSIADNEQFF
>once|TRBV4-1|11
CASSQEETQYF
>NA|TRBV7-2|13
CASSGTGGAPQHF
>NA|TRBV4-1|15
CASSHIQGSNEKLFF
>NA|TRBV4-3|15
CASSPGQSSNQPQHF
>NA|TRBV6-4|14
CASSEQQGSGGYTF
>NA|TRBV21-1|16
CASSSYRDRGNQPQHF
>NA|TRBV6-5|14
CAIPCKLINEKLFF
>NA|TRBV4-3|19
CASSQDLIGLEGVQETQYF
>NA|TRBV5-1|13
CASSLSQGGEQFF
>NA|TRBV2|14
CASRSRRNTGELFF
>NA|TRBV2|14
CASSEGALNSPLHF
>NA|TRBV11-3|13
CASSSRQDTEAFF
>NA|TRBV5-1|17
CASSLLSGGLNTGELFF
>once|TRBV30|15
CAWTRVSAWPDTQYF
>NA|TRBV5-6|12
CASSARSGELFF
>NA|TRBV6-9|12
CASSYSGKEAFF
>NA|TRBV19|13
CASSTPRGPEQFF
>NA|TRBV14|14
CASSTWTSAYEQYF
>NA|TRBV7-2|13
CASSLGTGDGYTF
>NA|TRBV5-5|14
CASTLRGANYGYTF
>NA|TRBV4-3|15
CASSQDGARAYGYTF
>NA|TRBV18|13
CASSLAGGNEQFF
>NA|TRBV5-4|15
CASSPTGQGDYEQYF
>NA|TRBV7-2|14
CASSIRQGGEKLFF
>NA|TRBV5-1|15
CASSLAGTGEYEQYF
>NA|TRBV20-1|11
CSVGLTYEQYF
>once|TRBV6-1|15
CAIQLRGPRYNEQFF
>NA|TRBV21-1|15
CASSKGLPRGVRAFF
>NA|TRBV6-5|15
CASSWDFANTGELFF
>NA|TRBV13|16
CASSLGTSGGAWEQYF
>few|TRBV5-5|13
CASRQGAGNTIYF
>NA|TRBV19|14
CASSRGTRKETQYF
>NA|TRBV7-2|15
CASSWTGVGANVLTF
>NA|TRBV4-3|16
CASSQRSAVNFYGYTF
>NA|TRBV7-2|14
CASSLVRGNTEAFF
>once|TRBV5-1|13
CASSRWGTDTQYF
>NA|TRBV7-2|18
CASSPRTGGHLGRETQYF
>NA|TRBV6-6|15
CASLDYGGGGETQYF
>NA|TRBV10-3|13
CAIRGDFGEKLFF
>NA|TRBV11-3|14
CASSPGTGTDTQYF
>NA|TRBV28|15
CASSLGTVNSYEQYF
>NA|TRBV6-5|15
CASSYAPRGYNEQFF
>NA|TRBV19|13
CASSPTGGPDYTF
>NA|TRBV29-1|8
CSVAGQYF
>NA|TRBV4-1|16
CASSPRQEAYNSPLHF
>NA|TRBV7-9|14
CASSFGLAGGLQYF